This T cell receptor (beta chain) originates from a study of blood T cell repertoires in COVID-19. TCRdb keeps only in-frame clones here, not all; method: immunoSEQ multiplex PCR. The table includes 300,000 or so clones, more than 80% detected once. V dropped 7 bases and J dropped 0 bases, with 19 bases sitting between them. Germline CDR1 is MDHEN and CDR2 is SYDVKM. CDR3 length: 17 residues. V is TRBV28 and J is TRBJ2-1, with TRBD2 as a possible D gene (5 bases). The sample comprised PBMCs or T cells enriched from blood (not recorded which). The sequence was obtained from a woman aged 30 to 39 who had recovered from COVID-19. Written as DNA, the CDR3 is TGTGCCAGCACTCTCACTAGTCAAGTTAGCTCCTACAATGAGCAGTTCTTC. Its translation is CASTLTSQVSSYNEQFF.